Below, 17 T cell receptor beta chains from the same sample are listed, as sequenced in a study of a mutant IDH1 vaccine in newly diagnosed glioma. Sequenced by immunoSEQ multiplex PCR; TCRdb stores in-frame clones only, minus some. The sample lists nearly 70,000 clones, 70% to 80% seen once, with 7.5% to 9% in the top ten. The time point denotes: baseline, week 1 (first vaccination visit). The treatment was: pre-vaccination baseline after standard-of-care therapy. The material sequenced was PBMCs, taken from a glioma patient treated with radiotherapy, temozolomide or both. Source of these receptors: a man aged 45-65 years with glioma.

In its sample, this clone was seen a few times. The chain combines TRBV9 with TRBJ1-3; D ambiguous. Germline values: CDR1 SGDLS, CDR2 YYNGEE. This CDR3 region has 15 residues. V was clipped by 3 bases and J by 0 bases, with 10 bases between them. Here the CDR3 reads CASSAQEFSGNTIYF. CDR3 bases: TGTGCCAGCAGCGCCCAGGAATTCTCTGGAAACACCATATATTTT.

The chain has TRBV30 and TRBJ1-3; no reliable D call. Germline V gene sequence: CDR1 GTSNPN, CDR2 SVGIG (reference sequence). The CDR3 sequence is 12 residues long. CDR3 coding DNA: TGTGCTCGGGGAAGCTCTGGAAACACCATATATTTT. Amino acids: CARGSSGNTIYF.

The CDR3 is CASSPRQGATNEKLFF. CDR3 sequence (DNA): TGTGCCAGCAGCCCCAGACAGGGAGCAACTAATGAAAAACTGTTTTTT. The V gene is TRBV5-6, the J gene TRBJ1-4, with TRBD1 identical over 7 bases. The CDR3 has 16 amino acids. Germline V gene lookup returns CDR1 SGHDT and CDR2 YYEEEE. Germline trimming cut 4 bases from V and 0 bases from J; bases unmatched to any gene: 6. Based on the CDR3 plus reference TRBV5-6 and TRBJ1-4, the full variable domain is DAGVTQSPTHLIKTRGQQVTLRCSPKSGHDTVSWYQQALGQGPQFIFQYYEEEERQRGNFPDRFSGHQFPNYSSELNVNALLLGDSALYLCASSPRQGATNEKLFFGSGTQLSVL.

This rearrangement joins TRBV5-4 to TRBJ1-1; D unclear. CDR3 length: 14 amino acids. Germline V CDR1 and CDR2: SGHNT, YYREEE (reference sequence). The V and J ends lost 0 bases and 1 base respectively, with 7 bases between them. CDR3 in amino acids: CASSLVGANTEAFF. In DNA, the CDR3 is TGTGCCAGCAGCTTGGTAGGAGCGAACACTGAAGCTTTCTTT.

The CDR3 DNA sequence: TGTGCCAGCAGCTACGAGACAGACTATGGCTACACCTTC. Protein: CASSYETDYGYTF. This chain connects TRBV5-4 to TRBJ1-2, with a possible D match to TRBD1 (5 bases). V dropped 3 bases and J dropped 3 bases, with 9 bases sitting between them. The CDR3 has 13 amino acids. Germline CDR1 is SGHNT and CDR2 is YYREEE (reference sequence).

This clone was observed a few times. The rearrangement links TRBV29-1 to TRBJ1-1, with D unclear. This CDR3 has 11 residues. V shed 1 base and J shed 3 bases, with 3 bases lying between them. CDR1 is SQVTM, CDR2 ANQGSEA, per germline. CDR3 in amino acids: CSVEGYTEAFF. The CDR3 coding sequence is TGCAGCGTTGAAGGGTACACTGAAGCTTTCTTT.

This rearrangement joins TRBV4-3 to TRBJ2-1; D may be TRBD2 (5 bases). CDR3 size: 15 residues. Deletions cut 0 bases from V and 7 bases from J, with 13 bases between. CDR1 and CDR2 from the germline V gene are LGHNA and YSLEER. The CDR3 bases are TGCGCCAGCAGCCAAGATGGAGGTGACCTAAATGAGCAGTTCTTC. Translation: CASSQDGGDLNEQFF.

The CDR3 protein is CASSYRDLANYGYTF. DNA for the CDR3: TGTGCCAGCAGCTACAGGGACTTAGCTAACTATGGCTACACCTTC. The rearrangement links TRBV7-9 to TRBJ1-2, with D tentatively TRBD1 (6 bases). CDR1 is SEHNR and CDR2 is FQNEAQ in the germline V gene (reference sequence). The CDR3 spans 15 residues. The V and J ends lost 4 bases and 0 bases respectively, with 12 bases between them.

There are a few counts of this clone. CDR3 DNA sequence: TGTGCCAGCTCGCCCGGGACAGGGGGTTACGAGCAGTACTTC. Its protein product is CASSPGTGGYEQYF. The chain links TRBV18 to TRBJ2-7; TRBD1 aligns across 11 bases. The germline CDR1 and CDR2 sequences are KGHSH and LQKENI. J lost 4 bases, V lost 6 bases, and 5 bases had no gene match. This CDR3 is built from 14 residues.

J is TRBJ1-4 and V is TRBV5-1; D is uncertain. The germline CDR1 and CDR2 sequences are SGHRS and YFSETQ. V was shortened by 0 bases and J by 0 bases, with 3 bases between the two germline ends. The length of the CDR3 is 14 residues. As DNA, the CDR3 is TGCGCCAGCAGCTTGGGTTCAACTAATGAAAAACTGTTTTTT. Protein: CASSLGSTNEKLFF.

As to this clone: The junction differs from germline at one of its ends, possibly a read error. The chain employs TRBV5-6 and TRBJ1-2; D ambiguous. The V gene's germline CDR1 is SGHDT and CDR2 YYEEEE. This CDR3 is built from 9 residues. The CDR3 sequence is CASSLPAYF. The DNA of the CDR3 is TGTGCCAGCAGCTTGCCCGCCTACTTC.

The CDR3 sequence is CARTGTGTVGTEAFF. CDR3 nucleotides: TGTGCCAGAACCGGGACAGGGACGGTGGGCACTGAAGCTTTCTTT. The chain recombines TRBV30 with TRBJ1-1; 9 bases are shared with TRBD1. This CDR3 comprises 15 residues. Unmatched junction bases numbered 14, after V lost 8 bases and J lost 4 bases. Germline-derived CDR1 and CDR2 are GTSNPN and SVGIG (reference sequence).

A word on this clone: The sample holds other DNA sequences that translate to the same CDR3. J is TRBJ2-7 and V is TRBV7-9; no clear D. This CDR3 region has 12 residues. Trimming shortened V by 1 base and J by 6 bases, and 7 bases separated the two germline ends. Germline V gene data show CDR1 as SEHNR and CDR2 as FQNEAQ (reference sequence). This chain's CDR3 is CASSLGASEQYF. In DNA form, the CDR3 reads TGTGCCAGCAGCTTAGGGGCTTCCGAGCAGTACTTC.

For the CDR3, the DNA is TGTGCCAGCAGCCGAAGACAGGGCACGAACACCGGGGAGCTGTTTTTT. Translation: CASSRRQGTNTGELFF. The rearrangement links TRBV7-6 to TRBJ2-2; TRBD1 agrees at 7 bases. The J segment lost 0 bases and the V segment lost 5 bases, leaving 6 bases of the junction unmatched. The germline V gene has CDR1 SGHVS and CDR2 FNYEAQ. There are 16 residues in the CDR3.

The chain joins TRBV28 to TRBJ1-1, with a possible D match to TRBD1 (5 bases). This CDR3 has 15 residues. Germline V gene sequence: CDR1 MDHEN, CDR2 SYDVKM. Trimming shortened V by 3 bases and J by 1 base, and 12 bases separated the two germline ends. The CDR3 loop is CASSFSEGRNTEAFF. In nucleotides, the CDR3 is TGTGCCAGCAGTTTTAGTGAGGGGAGGAACACTGAAGCTTTCTTT.

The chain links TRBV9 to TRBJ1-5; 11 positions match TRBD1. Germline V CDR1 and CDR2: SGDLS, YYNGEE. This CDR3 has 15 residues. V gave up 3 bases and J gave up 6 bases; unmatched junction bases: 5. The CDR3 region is CASSAGQGAGQPQHF. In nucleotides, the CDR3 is TGTGCCAGCAGCGCAGGACAGGGGGCCGGTCAGCCCCAGCATTTT.

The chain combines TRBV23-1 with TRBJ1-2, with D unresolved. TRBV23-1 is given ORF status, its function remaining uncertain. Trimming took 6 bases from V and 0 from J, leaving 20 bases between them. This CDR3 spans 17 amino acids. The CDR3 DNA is TGCGCCAGCAGCCCATCGAGGTGCAAAGAAACTAACTATGGCTACACCTTC. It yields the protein CASSPSRCKETNYGYTF.